This T cell receptor (beta chain) comes out of a study of shared clonotypes between healthy human individuals. The donor cohort consisted entirely of Caucasian adults residing in Nashville, Tennessee. Profiling relied on immunoSEQ multiplex PCR, and the TCRdb table lists in-frame clones only, not all of them. The sample holds 2,100,000 or so clones, under 97% seen once. Material for sequencing was naive CD4+ T cells sorted from blood. The subset: CD45RA+ positively selected. The origin of this receptor is a man between 18 and 35 years old in good health.

The CDR3 DNA is TGCGCCAGCAGCCGCGGGAGGACAGATACGCAGTATTTT. Protein sequence: CASSRGRTDTQYF. This chain connects TRBV4-1 to TRBJ2-3; 8 bases align to TRBD2. The CDR3 spans 13 residues. The trim removed 4 bases at V and 3 bases at J, leaving 0 bases unmatched. CDR1 is MGHRA and CDR2 is YSYEKL in the germline V gene.